Each of the 18 T cell receptor beta chains below was sequenced from the same sample in a study of blood T cell repertoires in COVID-19. Assay: immunoSEQ multiplex PCR; the TCRdb copy retains only in-frame clones and omits some. The table has approximately 300,000 clones, almost 90% seen once. The sequenced sample was PBMCs or T cells enriched from blood (not recorded which). These receptors all stem from a woman in her late teens or twenties with acute COVID-19.

The sample holds one count of this clone. This chain links TRBV9 with TRBJ1-2; 7 nucleotides match TRBD1. The ends lost 4 bases at V and 7 bases at J; junction bases unmatched: 4. The CDR3 runs to 12 residues. The germline gives CDR1 SGDLS, CDR2 YYNGEE. The CDR3 sequence is CASSLGTAGYTF. The CDR3 DNA sequence: TGTGCCAGCAGCCTCGGGACAGCTGGCTACACCTTC. Looking up the rest from reference TRBV9 and TRBJ1-2 gives the full variable domain: DSGVTQTPKHLITATGQRVTLRCSPRSGDLSVYWYQQSLDQGLQFLIQYYNGEERAKGNILERFSAQQFPDLHSELNLSSLELGDSALYFCASSLGTAGYTFGSGTRLTVV.

The chain carries TRBV2 and TRBJ1-5; D remains unclear. The CDR3 loop spans 13 amino acids. Germline-derived CDR1 and CDR2 are SNHLY and FYNNEI. The V and J ends lost 11 bases and 3 bases respectively, with 14 bases between them. This CDR3 is CAGGGRFNQPQHF. The CDR3 DNA follows: TGTGCCGGAGGCGGACGGTTCAATCAGCCCCAGCATTTT.

This sequence joins TRBV11-2 and TRBJ2-4; tentatively, D is TRBD1 (6 bases). Germline V gene sequence: CDR1 SGHAT, CDR2 FQNNGV. Trimming pared 3 bases from V and 0 bases from J, leaving 12 bases between. This CDR3 has 16 residues. The CDR3, as DNA: TGTGCCAGCAGCTTGACAGGTCTATTAGCCAAAAACATTCAGTACTTC. Amino acids: CASSLTGLLAKNIQYF.

This clone has only one observation. The chain recombines TRBV11-3 with TRBJ2-2; 7 bases are a match to TRBD1. The CDR3 has 16 residues. Trimming at V came to 5 bases and at J to 5 bases, leaving 11 bases not matched to a gene. CDR1 is SGHNT and CDR2 is YENEEA in the germline V gene. CDR3 residues: CASSGDSTDRTGELFF. The CDR3 region has the DNA TGTGCCAGCAGCGGGGACAGCACAGATCGGACCGGGGAGCTGTTTTTT.

This chain connects TRBV7-9 to TRBJ2-3; 7 positions match TRBD1. V was pared by 2 bases and J by 1 base, with 3 bases of the junction left unmatched. Germline V gene data show CDR1 as SEHNR and CDR2 as FQNEAQ (reference sequence). This CDR3 is 15 amino acids long. The CDR3 sequence: CASSLIGQGTDTQYF. The CDR3 region has the DNA TGTGCCAGCAGCTTAATTGGACAGGGCACAGATACGCAGTATTTT.

This clone was detected once. The chain joins TRBV11-3 to TRBJ2-1; D is perhaps TRBD2 (6 bases). CDR3 length equals 15 residues. Germline CDR1 SGHNT, CDR2 YENEEA. V lost 3 bases and J 4 bases, leaving 13 bases between the germline ends. CDR3 region: CASSFGGGPYNEQFF. DNA of the CDR3: TGTGCCAGCAGCTTTGGGGGAGGACCTTACAATGAGCAGTTCTTC.

V usage is TRBV28 and J usage is TRBJ2-1; 9 nucleotides align to TRBD2. This CDR3 has 17 residues. Trimming cost V 4 bases and J 4 bases; bases outside gene matches: 11. In germline, CDR1 is MDHEN, CDR2 SYDVKM. In nucleotides, the CDR3 is TGTGCCAGCAGTTCTGCCCCAGCGGGAGGCGGGTACAATGAGCAGTTCTTC. Protein product: CASSSAPAGGGYNEQFF.

J is TRBJ2-7 and V is TRBV30, with TRBD2 matching over 7 bases. The CDR3 has 15 residues. Germline assignment: CDR1 GTSNPN and CDR2 SVGIG (reference sequence). Germline trimming cut 0 bases from V and 6 bases from J; bases unmatched to any gene: 11. CDR3 coding DNA: TGTGCCTGGAGTGTACGACGGCGGGAGAGAGGCGAGCAGTACTTC. Translating gives CAWSVRRRERGEQYF. The full variable domain, its missing parts supplied by reference TRBV30 and TRBJ2-7, is SQTIHQWPATLVQPVGSPLSLECTVEGTSNPNLYWYRQAAGRGLQLLFYSVGIGQISSEVPQNLSASRPQDRQFILSSKKLLLSDSGFYLCAWSVRRRERGEQYFGPGTRLTVT.

J is TRBJ2-2 and V is TRBV28; TRBD2 matches at 9 bases. CDR1 is MDHEN, CDR2 SYDVKM, per germline. The CDR3 has 20 amino acids. Trimming at V came to 3 bases and at J to 5 bases, leaving 19 bases not matched to a gene. CDR3 bases: TGTGCCAGCAGTTTCTCTTTAGCGGGAGTTGGCGGAGTTCGTACCGGGGAGCTGTTTTTT. Translating gives CASSFSLAGVGGVRTGELFF.

This clone occurred once. V usage is TRBV11-2 and J usage is TRBJ2-3; 7 bases are a match to TRBD1. After removal of 1 base from V and 7 bases from J, the junction contained 8 bases not matched to a gene. Germline CDR1 and CDR2: SGHAT and FQNNGV. This CDR3 contains 15 residues. The CDR3 DNA follows: TGTGCCAGCAGCTTAGGGGGGACAGAGGGCTATACGCAGTATTTT. The encoded protein is CASSLGGTEGYTQYF.

This chain links TRBV30 with TRBJ1-5; 9 positions match TRBD1. V lost 3 bases to trimming and J lost 6 bases; unmatched junction nucleotides: 9. Germline V gene data show CDR1 as GTSNPN and CDR2 as SVGIG (reference sequence). This CDR3 region has 15 residues. The CDR3, as DNA: TGTGCCTGGAGAGAGACCGGGACAGGGACTCAGCCCCAGCATTTT. Translated: CAWRETGTGTQPQHF.

The V and J genes are TRBV5-1 and TRBJ2-5; 7 positions agree with TRBD1. Germline CDR1 reads SGHRS; CDR2 reads YFSETQ. V trimming: 0 bases; J trimming: 2 bases; junction bases outside the gene matches: 4. The CDR3 contains 15 residues. The DNA of the CDR3 is TGCGCCAGCAGCTTGGGCGACAGGGATCAAGAGACCCAGTACTTC. It yields the protein CASSLGDRDQETQYF.

V is TRBV7-6 and J is TRBJ2-7; 7 positions agree with TRBD1. The V gene's germline CDR1 is SGHVS and CDR2 FNYEAQ. The junction had 1 base not matched to a gene; V was cut back by 8 bases and J by 0 bases. The CDR3 has 12 residues. In DNA form, the CDR3 reads TGTGCCAGCCAGGGGGTCTCCTACGAGCAGTACTTC. It codes for CASQGVSYEQYF.

The chain joins TRBV5-1 to TRBJ2-3; D is perhaps TRBD1 (5 bases). The ends were cut back, 2 bases at V and 2 bases at J, with 18 bases in the middle. Germline CDR1 and CDR2: SGHRS and YFSETQ. This CDR3 is built from 17 residues. This CDR3 is CASSFGAGDWSTDTQYF. CDR3 in DNA: TGCGCCAGCAGCTTTGGGGCTGGGGATTGGTCCACAGATACGCAGTATTTT.

V usage is TRBV6-5 and J usage is TRBJ1-1, with D perhaps matching TRBD1 (5 bases). CDR3 length: 14 residues. Germline values: CDR1 MNHEY, CDR2 SVGAGI. Trimming cost V 6 bases and J 5 bases, with 16 bases left between them. CDR3 residues: CASSGTGGGTEAFF. The CDR3 DNA follows: TGTGCCAGCAGCGGGACTGGGGGGGGTACTGAAGCTTTCTTT.

This clone was seen only a few times. The chain links TRBV11-2 to TRBJ2-1; 13 bases agree with TRBD2. The CDR3 loop spans 15 amino acids. CDR1 is SGHAT and CDR2 is FQNNGV in the germline V gene. The ends lost 5 bases at V and 3 bases at J; junction bases unmatched: 1. CDR3 nucleotide sequence: TGTGCCAGCAGCCGGACTAGCGGGAGCTACAATGAGCAGTTCTTC. Encoded protein: CASSRTSGSYNEQFF.

The rearrangement uses TRBV7-3 and TRBJ2-1, with 11 bases that match TRBD2. The CDR3 contains 15 residues. V was pared by 5 bases and J by 5 bases, with 5 bases of the junction left unmatched. The germline V gene has CDR1 SGHTA and CDR2 FQGTGA. The CDR3 is CASSLGTSGHNEQFF. The CDR3 DNA sequence: TGTGCCAGCAGCCTCGGGACTAGCGGCCACAATGAGCAGTTCTTC. The complete variable domain, with remaining parts taken from reference TRBV7-3 and TRBJ2-1, reads GAGVSQTPSNKVTEKGKYVELRCDPISGHTALYWYRQSLGQGPEFLIYFQGTGAADDSGLPNDRFFAVRPEGSVSTLKIQRTERGDSAVYLCASSLGTSGHNEQFFGPGTRLTVL.

This chain links TRBV7-2 with TRBJ2-1; 13 bases line up with TRBD2. V was pared by 5 bases and J by 2 bases, with 6 bases of the junction left unmatched. This CDR3 region has 17 residues. Germline V lookup: CDR1 SGHTA, CDR2 FQGNSA. CDR3 nucleotides: TGTGCCAGCAGCGGGGGGACTAGCGGGAAGGCCTACAATGAGCAGTTCTTC. It encodes CASSGGTSGKAYNEQFF.